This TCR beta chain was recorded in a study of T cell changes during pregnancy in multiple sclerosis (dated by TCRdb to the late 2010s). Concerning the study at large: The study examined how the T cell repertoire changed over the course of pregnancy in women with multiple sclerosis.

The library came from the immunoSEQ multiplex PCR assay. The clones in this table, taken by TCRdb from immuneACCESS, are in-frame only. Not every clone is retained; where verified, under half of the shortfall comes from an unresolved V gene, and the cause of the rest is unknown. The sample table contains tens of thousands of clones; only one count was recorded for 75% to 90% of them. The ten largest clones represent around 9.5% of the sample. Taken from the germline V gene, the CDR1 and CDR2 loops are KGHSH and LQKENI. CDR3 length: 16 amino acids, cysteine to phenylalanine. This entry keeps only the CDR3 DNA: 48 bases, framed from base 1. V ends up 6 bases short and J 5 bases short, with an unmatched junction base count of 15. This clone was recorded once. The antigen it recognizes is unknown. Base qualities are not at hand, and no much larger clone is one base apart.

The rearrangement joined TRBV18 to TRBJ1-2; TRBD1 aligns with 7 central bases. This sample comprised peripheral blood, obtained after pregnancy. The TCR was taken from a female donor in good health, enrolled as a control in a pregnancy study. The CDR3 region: CASSPLALDREYGYTF. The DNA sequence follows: TGTGCCAGCTCCCCGCTAGCTCTCGACAGGGAGTATGGCTACACCTTC.